Sequencing of this T cell receptor beta chain was carried out in a study of blood T cell repertoires in COVID-19. Study details: T cells, B-cell-depleted T cells, or PBMCs provided the cDNA or gDNA that served as material.

Participant age was roughly 18 to 89 years, and participants resided in roughly 25 US areas. Clones were read by immunoSEQ multiplex PCR, and TCRdb kept only the in-frame ones, dropping some. The table has about 180,000 clones, 89% seen once. This clonotype was obtained from a woman aged 40 to 50 with acute COVID-19. Material: PBMCs or T cells enriched from blood (not recorded which).

The CDR3: CSVGTAFTDTQYF. The DNA of the CDR3 is TGCAGCGTTGGGACAGCTTTCACAGATACGCAGTATTTT. The V call is TRBV29-1, the J call TRBJ2-3; the D gene is possibly TRBD1 (6 bases). The CDR3 runs to 13 residues. Germline-derived CDR1 and CDR2 are SQVTM and ANQGSEA. The V end lost 4 bases, the J end lost 2 bases, and 10 bases lay between the germline ends.